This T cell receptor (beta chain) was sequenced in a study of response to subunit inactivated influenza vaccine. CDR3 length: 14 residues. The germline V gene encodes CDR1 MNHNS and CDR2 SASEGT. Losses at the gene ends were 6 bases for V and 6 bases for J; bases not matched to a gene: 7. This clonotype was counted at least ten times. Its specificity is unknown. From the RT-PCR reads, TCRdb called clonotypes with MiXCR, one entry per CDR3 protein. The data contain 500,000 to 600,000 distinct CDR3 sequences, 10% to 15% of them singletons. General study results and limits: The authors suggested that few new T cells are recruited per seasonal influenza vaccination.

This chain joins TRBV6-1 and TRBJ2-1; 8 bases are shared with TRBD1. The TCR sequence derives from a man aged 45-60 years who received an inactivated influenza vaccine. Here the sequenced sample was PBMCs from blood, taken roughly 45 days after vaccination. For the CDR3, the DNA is TGTGCCAGCAGGGGACAGGTGGTTGGCAATGAGCAGTTCTTC. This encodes CASRGQVVGNEQFF.